This TCR beta chain appears in the sequencing data of a study of CXCR3-negative and CXCR3-positive naive CD8 T cells. Across the study: Sequencing yielded approximately 130 million TRB reads, roughly 1.5 +/- 0.3 million per library.

Preparation of TRB cDNA libraries relied on 5' RACE carrying UMI labels. TCRdb reanalyzed the 5' RACE reads, giving one entry per CDR3 protein sequence and no DNA. This repertoire includes approximately 59,000 distinct CDR3 sequences. For this clonotype: Its target is unknown.

Broader study findings: The TRB CDR3s that CXCR3-positive naive cells carried were more hydrophobic than those of CXCR3-negative naive cells.

Germline V lookup: CDR1 SGHTA, CDR2 FQGTGA. There are 17 residues in the CDR3. V usage is TRBV7-3 and J usage is TRBJ2-5. Source material: naive CXCR3+ CD8+ T cells from blood. Subset of the sample: CD45RO-CCR7+CD27+CD95- naive CD8+ T cells expressing CXCR3 (TNR3+). The receptor was derived from a human donor in good health. Some clones in this sample may be carry-over from other donors' samples. CDR3 amino acids: CASSLNGLVGSQETQYF.